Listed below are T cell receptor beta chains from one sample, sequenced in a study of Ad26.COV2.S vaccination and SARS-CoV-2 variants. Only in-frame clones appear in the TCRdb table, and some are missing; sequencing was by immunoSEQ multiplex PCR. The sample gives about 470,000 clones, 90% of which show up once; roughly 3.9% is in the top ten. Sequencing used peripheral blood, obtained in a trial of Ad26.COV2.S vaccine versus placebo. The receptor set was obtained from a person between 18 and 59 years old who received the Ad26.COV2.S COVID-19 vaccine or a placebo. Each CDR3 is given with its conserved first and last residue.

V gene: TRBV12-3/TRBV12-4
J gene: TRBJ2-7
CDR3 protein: CASSLDRVVQYF

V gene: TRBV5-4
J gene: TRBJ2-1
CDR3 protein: CASREGVNEQFF

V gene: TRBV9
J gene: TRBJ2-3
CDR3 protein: CASSVEGGTSLDTQYF

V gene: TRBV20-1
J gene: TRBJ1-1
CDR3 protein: CSASIVGTPTEAFF

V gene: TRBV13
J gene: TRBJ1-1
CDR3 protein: CASSFEGNTEAFF

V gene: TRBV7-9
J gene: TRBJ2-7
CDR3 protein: CASSLVETGHYEQYF

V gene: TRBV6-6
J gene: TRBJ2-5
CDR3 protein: CASSYVEGTQYF

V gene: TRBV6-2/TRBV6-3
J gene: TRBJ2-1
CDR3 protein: CASSYPPWAGEPSGEQFF

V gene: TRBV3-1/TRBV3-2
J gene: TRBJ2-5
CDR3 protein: CASSHTMRETQYF

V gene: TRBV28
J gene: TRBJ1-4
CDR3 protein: CASSSPGREGEKLFF

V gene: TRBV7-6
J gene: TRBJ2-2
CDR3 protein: CASSLAVQGELFF

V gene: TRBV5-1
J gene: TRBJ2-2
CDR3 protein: CASREGPQNTGELFF

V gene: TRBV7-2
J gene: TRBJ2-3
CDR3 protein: CASSLADRVTDTQYF

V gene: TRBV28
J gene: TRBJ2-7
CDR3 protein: CASSVPRGSDYEQYF

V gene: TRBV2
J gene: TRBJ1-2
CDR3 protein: CASSSGRGHYGYTF

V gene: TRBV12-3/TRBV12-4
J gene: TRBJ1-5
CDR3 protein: CASSRGIQPQHF

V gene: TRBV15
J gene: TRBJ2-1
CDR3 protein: CATRKDYYNEQFF

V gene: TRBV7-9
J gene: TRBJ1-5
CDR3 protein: CASSWGPDQPQHF

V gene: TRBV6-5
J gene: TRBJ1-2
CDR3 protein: CASSYGYRADGYTF

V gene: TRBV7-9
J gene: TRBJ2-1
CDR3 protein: CASSSPGDEQFF

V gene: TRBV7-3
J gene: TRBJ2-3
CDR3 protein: CASSLTILDTQYF

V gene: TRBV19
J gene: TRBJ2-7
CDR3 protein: CASSIALGTYEQYF

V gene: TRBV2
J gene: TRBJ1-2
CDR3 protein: CASLSTGLGYGYTF

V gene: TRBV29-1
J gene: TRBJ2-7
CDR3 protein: CSVSRRDYRDEQYF

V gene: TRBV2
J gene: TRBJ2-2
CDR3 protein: CASSAEGGNTGELFF

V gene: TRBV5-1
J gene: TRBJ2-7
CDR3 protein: CASSFGTYEQYF

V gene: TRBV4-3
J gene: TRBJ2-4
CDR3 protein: CASSTGQGAGNIQYF

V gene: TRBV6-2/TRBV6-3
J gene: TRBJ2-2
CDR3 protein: CASSYPPGYPTGELFF

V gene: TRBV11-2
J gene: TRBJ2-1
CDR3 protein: CASSLESEQFF

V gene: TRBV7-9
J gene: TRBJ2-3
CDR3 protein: CASSTTDTQYF

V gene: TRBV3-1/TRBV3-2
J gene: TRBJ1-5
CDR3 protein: CASSQLVRWFELGNQPQHF

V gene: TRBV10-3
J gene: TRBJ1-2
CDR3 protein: CAISGDRGGGYTF

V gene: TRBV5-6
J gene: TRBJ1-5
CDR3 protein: CASSWTGGAGSNQPQHF

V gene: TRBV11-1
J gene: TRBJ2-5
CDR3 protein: CASSLGWGEETQYF

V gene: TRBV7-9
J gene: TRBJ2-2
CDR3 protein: CASSELGGDTGELFF

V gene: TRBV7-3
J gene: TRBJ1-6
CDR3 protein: CASSTGQGGSPLHF